This T cell receptor (beta chain) was recorded in a study of cytomegalovirus exposure and HLA in healthy donors. Study observations and caveats: Later analysis demonstrated an association between a missense DCLRE1C variant and TCR beta V- and J-gene trimming.

Germline V lookup: CDR1 MNHNS, CDR2 SASEGT. V lost 2 bases to trimming and J lost 1 base, with 12 bases between them. The CDR3 spans 15 residues. Primers for the PCR totalled 60 Vbeta and 13 Jbeta. As originally analysed: Around 76 million unique TCR beta chains, 8.5 million to 14 million shared, were counted in a later analysis. Measured with immunoSEQ multiplex PCR; TCRdb has only the in-frame clones, and not every one. V, J and clone size are taken as reported in that table, and D and trimming were inferred from the DNA itself. The sample carries roughly 140,000 clones, over 80% recorded once. Of note for this clone: Its specificity is not known.

The origin of this receptor is a female donor in good health and CMV-seronegative. The source material was PBMCs. The rearrangement uses TRBV6-1 and TRBJ2-7, with D uncertain. CDR3 sequence reads: CASSEFTERSYEQYF. As DNA, the CDR3 is TGTGCCAGCAGTGAATTCACAGAAAGATCCTACGAGCAGTACTTC.